This TCR beta chain originates from a study of CD8+ T cells in alopecia areata. Whole-study results and caveats: Higher clonality was seen in lesional scalp than in normal scalp, especially in alopecia totalis/universalis. Between patients, shared TCR sequences were less clear than in mice. This was possibly due in part to HLA diversity in the patient population.

Of note for this clone: Its antigen is unknown.

Looked up from germline, CDR1 is SGHDN and CDR2 is FVKESK. The CDR3 runs to 17 residues. Trimming at V came to 4 bases and at J to 2 bases, leaving 14 bases not matched to a gene. RNA was isolated and reverse transcribed to cDNA, the sequencing template. Sequenced by immunoSEQ multiplex PCR; TCRdb stores in-frame clones only, minus some. Here the sample spans 150,000 to 160,000 clones, about 53% being singletons. The receptor comes from a human donor with alopecia areata. The chain recombines TRBV14 with TRBJ2-7, with 7 bases that match TRBD1. The sample here was CD8+ T cells sorted from blood, taken at week 0. The CDR3 region has the DNA TGTGCCAGCAGCCTCTACCCGACAGGGACCTATCCCTACGAGCAGTACTTC. Protein product: CASSLYPTGTYPYEQYF.